These 32 T cell receptor beta chains were all obtained from the same sample, sequenced in a study of blood T cell repertoires in COVID-19. Clones were read by immunoSEQ multiplex PCR, and TCRdb kept only the in-frame ones, dropping some. The sample yields 250,000 to 300,000 clones, around 86% seen once. Sequencing input: peripheral blood. The receptors shown here come from a man aged 18-30 years with active or convalescent COVID-19.

The chain couples TRBV2 to TRBJ1-6; D not resolved. V lost 5 bases and J 2 bases, leaving 13 bases between the germline ends. This CDR3 is 16 amino acids long. The germline CDR1 and CDR2 sequences are SNHLY and FYNNEI. CDR3 DNA: TGTGCCAGCAGTATTGTCCGGGTCCCCTATAATTCACCCCTCCACTTT. Its translation: CASSIVRVPYNSPLHF.

The chain has TRBV11-2 and TRBJ1-4, with D possibly matching TRBD1 (6 bases). The CDR3 is 14 residues long. V was clipped by 3 bases and J by 4 bases, with 9 bases between them. The germline CDR1 and CDR2 sequences are SGHAT and FQNNGV. CDR3 sequence reads: CASSLTGVNEKLFF. In DNA form, the CDR3 reads TGTGCCAGCAGCTTGACAGGTGTTAATGAAAAACTGTTTTTT. The entire variable domain, with the rest obtained from reference TRBV11-2 and TRBJ1-4, is as follows: EAGVAQSPRYKIIEKRQSVAFWCNPISGHATLYWYQQILGQGPKLLIQFQNNGVVDDSQLPKDRFSAERLKGVDSTLKIQPAKLEDSAVYLCASSLTGVNEKLFFGSGTQLSVL.

This clone was found a few times. The genes are TRBV27 and TRBJ2-5; D gene ambiguous. Trimming removed 6 bases at V and 0 bases at J, with 14 bases between. The germline CDR1 and CDR2 sequences are MNHEY and SMNVEV (reference sequence). This CDR3 has 15 residues. The CDR3 bases are TGTGCCAGCAGGCCACAGATCGGCTACCAAGAGACCCAGTACTTC. It specifies CASRPQIGYQETQYF.

V usage is TRBV30 and J usage is TRBJ2-1; 8 bases fit TRBD2. Looked up from germline, CDR1 is GTSNPN and CDR2 is SVGIG (reference sequence). The length of the CDR3 is 16 residues. V lost 0 bases to trimming and J lost 8 bases; unmatched junction nucleotides: 12. The CDR3 sequence is CAWSVFPSGRVDEQFF. The CDR3 DNA is TGTGCCTGGAGTGTCTTCCCCAGCGGGAGAGTCGATGAGCAGTTCTTC. Looking up the rest from reference TRBV30 and TRBJ2-1 gives the full variable domain: SQTIHQWPATLVQPVGSPLSLECTVEGTSNPNLYWYRQAAGRGLQLLFYSVGIGQISSEVPQNLSASRPQDRQFILSSKKLLLSDSGFYLCAWSVFPSGRVDEQFFGPGTRLTVL.

The V gene is TRBV11-3, the J gene TRBJ1-1; 7 bases fit TRBD1. J lost 3 bases, V lost 0 bases, and 10 bases had no gene match. The CDR3 is made up of 17 amino acids. Germline CDR1 SGHNT, CDR2 YENEEA. The CDR3 protein is CASSLEVRRGLYTEAFF. The CDR3 DNA reads TGTGCCAGCAGCTTAGAGGTGAGAAGGGGGCTCTACACTGAAGCTTTCTTT.

The chain carries TRBV7-2 and TRBJ2-7; 10 bases agree with TRBD1. J lost 2 bases, V lost 5 bases, and 3 bases had no gene match. Germline values: CDR1 SGHTA, CDR2 FQGNSA. CDR3 length: 14 amino acids. CDR3 region: CASSRTGGPYEQYF. The CDR3 DNA follows: TGTGCCAGCAGCCGGACAGGGGGGCCCTACGAGCAGTACTTC.

The chain employs TRBV28 and TRBJ1-1; no firm D call. There are 11 residues in the CDR3. V lost 2 bases and J lost 6, with 4 bases in between. CDR1 is MDHEN and CDR2 is SYDVKM in the germline V gene. DNA for the CDR3: TGTGCCAGCAGTTTAACGGCTGAAGCTTTCTTT. Residues: CASSLTAEAFF.

The V gene is TRBV29-1, the J gene TRBJ2-4, with TRBD2 matching 7 bases. CDR3 size: 15 residues. Germline CDR1 and CDR2: SQVTM and ANQGSEA. Trimming took 1 base from V and 12 from J; bases not matched to a gene: 15. The CDR3 sequence: CSVEGTGLRAGDQYF. The CDR3 nucleotides read TGCAGCGTTGAAGGAACGGGACTCCGGGCGGGGGATCAGTACTTC.

V usage is TRBV6-1 and J usage is TRBJ1-2; tentative D call: TRBD1 (5 bases). CDR1 is MNHNS, CDR2 SASEGT, per germline. Trimming removed 3 bases at V and 8 bases at J, with 13 bases between. This CDR3 is 13 amino acids long. In nucleotides, the CDR3 is TGTGCCAGCAGTGATAGGGGCTCGGTAGGCTACACCTTC. This encodes CASSDRGSVGYTF.

V and J are TRBV13 and TRBJ1-2; no reliable D call. The CDR3 runs 11 residues. The V and J ends lost 5 bases and 8 bases respectively, with 9 bases between them. Germline CDR1 and CDR2: PRHDT and FYEKMQ (reference sequence). The DNA for the CDR3 is TGTGCCAGCAGCCGTCTCCTCGGCTACACCTTC. Amino acid sequence: CASSRLLGYTF.

The V gene is TRBV12-5, the J gene TRBJ1-2; TRBD1 agrees at 8 bases. The V segment lost 6 bases and the J segment 4 bases; nucleotides outside the gene matches: 16. The CDR3 length is 17 residues. The germline V gene encodes CDR1 LGHNT and CDR2 FRNRAP. The CDR3 reads CASGLRTGLGWGYGYTF. The CDR3, as DNA: TGTGCTAGTGGACTCAGGACAGGGCTGGGGTGGGGCTATGGCTACACCTTC.

This chain uses TRBV5-1 with TRBJ2-6, with D perhaps TRBD2 (6 bases). CDR3 length: 17 amino acids. The V end was cut by 2 bases, the J end by 0 bases, with 12 bases between. Germline CDR1 SGHRS, CDR2 YFSETQ. DNA for the CDR3: TGCGCCAGCAGCTTTGGAGGGCCAACCTCTGGGGCCAACGTCCTGACTTTC. It yields the protein CASSFGGPTSGANVLTF.

The chain uses TRBV6-5 and TRBJ2-1, with TRBD2 as a possible D gene (5 bases). Looked up from germline, CDR1 is MNHEY and CDR2 is SVGAGI. Deletions cut 8 bases from V and 9 bases from J, with 14 bases between. CDR3 length equals 12 residues. The chain's CDR3 is CASVTRDSEQFF. The CDR3 DNA follows: TGTGCCAGCGTAACCCGGGATAGTGAGCAGTTCTTC.

This chain links TRBV6-5 with TRBJ1-1; TRBD1 aligns across 7 bases. V lost 5 bases to trimming and J lost 1 base; unmatched junction nucleotides: 4. CDR1 is MNHEY, CDR2 SVGAGI, per germline. The CDR3 totals 14 residues. In DNA form, the CDR3 reads TGTGCCAGCAGTAAACAGGGGAGGAACACTGAAGCTTTCTTT. Protein: CASSKQGRNTEAFF.

This clone showed up just once. CDR3 loop: CASSLGLAGVQETQYF. DNA for the CDR3: TGTGCCAGCAGCTTAGGTCTAGCGGGGGTACAAGAGACCCAGTACTTC. V and J are TRBV7-9 and TRBJ2-5; 10 bases are a match to TRBD2. Per germline, CDR1 SEHNR and CDR2 FQNEAQ (reference sequence). This CDR3 is built from 16 residues. Germline trimming cut 1 base from V and 2 bases from J; bases unmatched to any gene: 4.

This clone was seen once. The chain couples TRBV5-1 to TRBJ1-2; 8 positions match TRBD1. There are 12 residues in the CDR3. J gave up 6 bases and V 6 bases, and 4 bases lay outside the gene matches. Germline V CDR1 and CDR2: SGHRS, YFSETQ. CDR3 sequence (DNA): TGCGCCAGCACAGGGGGCTCGGATGGCTACACCTTC. Amino acids: CASTGGSDGYTF.

This chain uses TRBV5-6 with TRBJ2-7; 7 bases align to TRBD2. This CDR3 region has 16 residues. J gave up 3 bases and V 3 bases, and 12 bases lay outside the gene matches. CDR1 is SGHDT and CDR2 is YYEEEE in the germline V gene. CDR3 sequence: CASSSLEVAGLYEQYF. The CDR3 nucleotides are TGTGCCAGCAGCTCTCTGGAGGTAGCGGGCCTCTACGAGCAGTACTTC.

V and J are TRBV18 and TRBJ2-6; D is ambiguous. The CDR3 has 15 residues. Germline V gene sequence: CDR1 KGHSH, CDR2 LQKENI. Trimming removed 3 bases from V and 2 bases from J, with 8 bases in between. Written as DNA, the CDR3 is TGTGCCAGCTCACCGGTGGCAACTGGGGCCAACGTCCTGACTTTC. Amino acid sequence: CASSPVATGANVLTF. Together with reference TRBV18 and TRBJ2-6, the CDR3 gives the full variable domain: NAGVMQNPRHLVRRRGQEARLRCSPMKGHSHVYWYRQLPEEGLKFMVYLQKENIIDESGMPKERFSAEFPKEGPSILRIQQVVRGDSAAYFCASSPVATGANVLTFGAGSRLTVL.

CDR3 sequence: CASSIGLTQSYNEQFF. For the CDR3, the DNA is TGTGCCAGCAGCATTGGACTGACACAATCCTACAATGAGCAGTTCTTC. The chain employs TRBV5-6 and TRBJ2-1; D is possibly TRBD2 (5 bases). Germline lookup yields CDR1 SGHDT and CDR2 YYEEEE. Trimming took off 4 bases at V and 1 base at J, with 15 bases between the two ends. The CDR3 length is 16 residues. Full variable domain (missing parts from reference TRBV5-6 and TRBJ2-1): DAGVTQSPTHLIKTRGQQVTLRCSPKSGHDTVSWYQQALGQGPQFIFQYYEEEERQRGNFPDRFSGHQFPNYSSELNVNALLLGDSALYLCASSIGLTQSYNEQFFGPGTRLTVL.

The chain joins TRBV9 to TRBJ2-7, with TRBD2 matching over 8 bases. The CDR3 totals 16 residues. Germline-derived CDR1 and CDR2 are SGDLS and YYNGEE. J gave up 4 bases and V 3 bases, and 12 bases lay outside the gene matches. CDR3 nucleotides: TGTGCCAGCAGCGCTCTCTCTGGTAGCGGGGTATACGAGCAGTACTTC. Translated: CASSALSGSGVYEQYF.

CDR3 amino acids: CASDVGQTNTEAFF. CDR3 DNA sequence: TGTGCCAGCGACGTAGGACAGACGAACACTGAAGCTTTCTTT. The V call is TRBV28, the J call TRBJ1-1; a weak D match, TRBD1 (6 bases). Germline V gives CDR1 MDHEN, CDR2 SYDVKM. The CDR3 consists of 14 residues. V gave up 8 bases and J gave up 1 base, with 14 bases separating them.

This chain uses TRBV25-1 with TRBJ2-3; the D is unclear. V lost 3 bases and J lost 0, with 10 bases in between. CDR1 is MGHDK, CDR2 SYGVNS, per germline. CDR3 size: 15 residues. The CDR3, as DNA: TGTGCCAGCAGTGATCAGGCGTCTAGCACAGATACGCAGTATTTT. Translated, it gives CASSDQASSTDTQYF.

The genes are TRBV7-8 and TRBJ1-2; weak D call: TRBD1 (6 bases). The CDR3 totals 13 residues. The germline V gene encodes CDR1 SGHVS and CDR2 FQNEAQ. V lost 3 bases and J lost 8, with 13 bases in between. The CDR3 DNA is TGTGCCAGCAGCTTTGCAGGGGCCCGAGGCTACACCTTC. Protein product: CASSFAGARGYTF. Combining the CDR3 with reference TRBV7-8 and TRBJ1-2 gives the whole variable domain GAGVSQSPRYKVAKRGQDVALRCDPISGHVSLFWYQQALGQGPEFLTYFQNEAQLDKSGLPSDRFFAERPEGSVSTLKIQRTQQEDSAVYLCASSFAGARGYTFGSGTRLTVV.

This clone was counted a single time. The rearrangement uses TRBV5-1 and TRBJ1-1; possible D gene TRBD1, 6 bases. Germline V lookup: CDR1 SGHRS, CDR2 YFSETQ. The CDR3 consists of 14 residues. V was trimmed by 0 bases and J by 10 bases, leaving 16 bases between them. In DNA, the CDR3 is TGCGCCAGCAGCTTGGAGGCGGGGGGCCCCCGAGCTTTCTTT. It is translated as CASSLEAGGPRAFF.

This clone was seen a single time. V and J are TRBV5-1 and TRBJ1-3; tentatively, D is TRBD1 (5 bases). The CDR3 covers 15 residues. CDR1 and CDR2 (germline): SGHRS, YFSETQ. The V and J ends lost 5 bases and 3 bases respectively, with 15 bases between them. The CDR3 nucleotides read TGCGCCAGCAGGGCAGGGACTGGTGATGGAAACACCATATATTTT. This translates into CASRAGTGDGNTIYF.

V and J are TRBV27 and TRBJ2-1; 9 positions agree with TRBD2. The germline V gene has CDR1 MNHEY and CDR2 SMNVEV (reference sequence). The V gene end was trimmed by 2 bases and the J gene end by 0 bases; junction bases not matched to a gene: 2. The CDR3 consists of 16 residues. CDR3 region: CASSLGSGGSYNEQFF. In DNA, the CDR3 is TGTGCCAGCAGTTTAGGTAGCGGGGGCTCCTACAATGAGCAGTTCTTC.

For this clone: Different DNA sequences within this sample yield the same CDR3. The genes are TRBV9 and TRBJ2-5; D may be TRBD1 (7 bases). V gave up 0 bases and J gave up 5 bases, with 11 bases separating them. The CDR3 totals 14 residues. Germline loops: CDR1 SGDLS, CDR2 YYNGEE. The CDR3 DNA follows: TGTGCCAGCAGCGTAGGACAGGGAGGCGAGACCCAGTACTTC. Translated, it gives CASSVGQGGETQYF.

This clone was seen only a few times. V gene TRBV13 combines with J gene TRBJ2-7; 9 bases map to TRBD1. Trimming cost V 3 bases and J 6 bases; bases outside gene matches: 9. Germline V gene sequence: CDR1 PRHDT, CDR2 FYEKMQ (reference sequence). The CDR3 spans 15 residues. CDR3: CASSFTGTGNPEQYF. The CDR3 bases are TGTGCCAGCAGCTTCACCGGGACAGGGAACCCCGAGCAGTACTTC.

This clone has only one observation. The V and J genes are TRBV10-3 and TRBJ1-3; D is unclear. The V end was cut by 0 bases, the J end by 2 bases, with 5 bases between. The CDR3 totals 14 residues. CDR1 and CDR2 (germline): ENHRY, SYGVKD. The CDR3 coding sequence is TGTGCCATCAGTGAGTCGTATCCTGGAAACACCATATATTTT. This translates into CAISESYPGNTIYF.

The rearrangement links TRBV21-1 to TRBJ1-6; TRBD1, as called in the table, went unchecked against the DNA. TRBV21-1 corresponds to a pseudogene. The CDR3 consists of 12 residues. The CDR3 sequence: CASSPSNSPLHF. The CDR3 DNA reads TGTGCCAGCAGTCCCAGTAATTCACCCCTCCACTTT.

This clone was counted only a few times. This chain links TRBV30 with TRBJ1-3; D is unresolved. CDR1 is GTSNPN and CDR2 is SVGIG in the germline V gene (reference sequence). The CDR3 loop spans 13 amino acids. V lost 5 bases and J lost 0, with 8 bases in between. CDR3 sequence (DNA): TGTGCCTGGGACCAGTCCTCTGGAAACACCATATATTTT. Protein: CAWDQSSGNTIYF.

The chain links TRBV19 to TRBJ1-5; possibly TRBD1 for D (5 bases). V shed 6 bases and J shed 6 bases, with 21 bases lying between them. Per germline, CDR1 LNHDA and CDR2 SQIVND (reference sequence). The CDR3 totals 16 residues. CDR3 region: CASSQPFGGVGQPQHF. The CDR3 nucleotides are TGTGCCAGTAGCCAACCTTTCGGAGGGGTCGGTCAGCCCCAGCATTTT. Full variable domain (rest looked up from reference TRBV19 and TRBJ1-5): DGGITQSPKYLFRKEGQNVTLSCEQNLNHDAMYWYRQDPGQGLRLIYYSQIVNDFQKGDIAEGYSVSREKKESFPLTVTSAQKNPTAFYLCASSQPFGGVGQPQHFGDGTRLSIL.